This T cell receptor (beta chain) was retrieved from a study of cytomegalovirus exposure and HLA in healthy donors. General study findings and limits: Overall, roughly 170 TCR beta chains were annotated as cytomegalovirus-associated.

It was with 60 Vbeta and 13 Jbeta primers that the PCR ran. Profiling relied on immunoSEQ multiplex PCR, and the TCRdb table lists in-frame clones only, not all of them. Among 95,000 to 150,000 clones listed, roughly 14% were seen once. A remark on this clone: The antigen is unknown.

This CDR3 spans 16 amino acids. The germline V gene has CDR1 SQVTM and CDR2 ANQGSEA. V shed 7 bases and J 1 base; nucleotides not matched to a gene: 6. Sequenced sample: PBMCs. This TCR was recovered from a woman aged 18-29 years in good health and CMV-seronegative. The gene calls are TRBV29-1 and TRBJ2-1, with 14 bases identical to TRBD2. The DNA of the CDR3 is TGCAGCGCCCCGGGACTAGCGGGGGTTTCCTACAATGAGCAGTTCTTC. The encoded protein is CSAPGLAGVSYNEQFF.